Listed here is a single TCR beta chain. The table lists this clone with a count of one. Its recognized antigen is unknown. No base-level quality is on record; no much larger clone is a single base apart. This record belongs to a study of graft-versus-host responses after intestinal transplantation (dated by TCRdb to the early 2020s). About the investigation overall: Recipients received multivisceral, liver-intestinal, or isolated intestinal transplants. Every recipient was given anti-thymocyte globulin induction, followed by 2 to 4 years of maintenance tacrolimus and steroids. After intestinal transplantation, graft-versus-host and host-versus-graft alloreactive T cell clones were followed in the graft, circulation and bone marrow using bulk TCR-beta CDR3 sequencing. To identify alloreactive clones, pre-transplant mixed lymphocyte reaction products were sequenced and compared with unstimulated pre-transplant donor and recipient T cells. A cohort of around 25 intestinal transplant recipients, including one retransplant, was enrolled, and a few patients lacking pretransplant specimens were excluded. Donor T cell macrochimerism was defined as a peak of at least 4% donor T cells among recipient peripheral blood mononuclear cells. Samples from three later patients were sequenced in-house on an Illumina MiSeq with MiXCR processing rather than by the commercial service.

The germline V end is reduced by 4 bases and the J end by 4 bases; junction bases left unmatched: 8. The CDR3 goes from the cysteine to the phenylalanine over 15 residues. Kept here is only the CDR3 DNA, which spans 45 bases and is read in frame from base 1. CDR1 and CDR2 are drawn from the germline V gene: SGDLS, YYNGEE. Reading the label with the study, this specimen's time point is: cells obtained before transplantation from donor or recipient. CD3+CD4+ and CD3+CD8+ populations were FACS-sorted from unstimulated pre-transplant donor and recipient cells taken from spleen or lymph nodes. What the research found in general, with its limitations: GvH clones were detected in recipient bone marrow, and some appeared earlier in ileal mucosa or blood, consistent with an intestinal mucosal origin. Peak levels of circulating GvH clones were associated with declines in HvG clones early after transplant. Patients with donor T cell macrochimerism had high GvH to HvG T cell clonal ratios in their allografts. The conclusions were limited by the relatively low number and heterogeneity of the intestinal transplant patients.

To prepare the library, the immunoSEQ multiplex PCR assay was applied. For most patients, genomic DNA was isolated with the Qiagen DNeasy Blood and Tissue Kit and shipped frozen to Adaptive Biotechnologies for TCR sequencing. Adaptive Biotechnologies carried out high-throughput TCR-beta CDR3 sequencing of genomic DNA for most patients. Under the source paper's analysis protocol: TCR sequencing data were retrieved from Adaptive's ImmunoSEQ software for roughly 20 patients, whereas a few other patients were processed with MiXCR and VDJtools. To correct CD4 versus CD8 sorting errors, sequences present in both subsets at a frequency ratio below 5:1 were removed. Because the origin of CDR3 nucleotide sequences shared between donor and recipient could not be assigned, those sequences were removed. Alloreactive clones required at least 2-fold expansion over unstimulated cells and minimum CFSE-low frequency of 0.002% (template counts) or 0.001% (read counts). Clones were considered mappable if detected in sequenced pre-transplant spleen, lymph node, or MLR CFSE-low populations of the donor or recipient. The cumulative frequency of alloreactive clones was calculated as a percentage of all sequences, weighted by copy number. Sourced from immuneACCESS, this table was stored by TCRdb with only in-frame sequences that have V and J called. A share of the clones is absent; for the studies checked, an unresolved V gene accounts for under half, and the remainder has no known explanation. V and J calls and clone size are those listed in that table; D and trimming were worked out from the DNA. The sample table contains under 90,000 clones; only one count was recorded for 80% to 95% of them. The ten most abundant clones make up less than 0.45% of the sample.

Sequencing used unstimulated CD4+ T cells sorted from spleen or lymph node cells, obtained before transplant. The origin of this receptor is a human donor who was the organ donor for an intestinal transplant. The chain is assembled from TRBV9 and TRBJ2-3, with 8 junctional bases fitting TRBD1. Here the CDR3 is given as CASSPGQGRADTQYF. The DNA sequence is given as TGTGCCAGCAGCCCCGGACAGGGTAGGGCAGATACGCAGTATTTT.